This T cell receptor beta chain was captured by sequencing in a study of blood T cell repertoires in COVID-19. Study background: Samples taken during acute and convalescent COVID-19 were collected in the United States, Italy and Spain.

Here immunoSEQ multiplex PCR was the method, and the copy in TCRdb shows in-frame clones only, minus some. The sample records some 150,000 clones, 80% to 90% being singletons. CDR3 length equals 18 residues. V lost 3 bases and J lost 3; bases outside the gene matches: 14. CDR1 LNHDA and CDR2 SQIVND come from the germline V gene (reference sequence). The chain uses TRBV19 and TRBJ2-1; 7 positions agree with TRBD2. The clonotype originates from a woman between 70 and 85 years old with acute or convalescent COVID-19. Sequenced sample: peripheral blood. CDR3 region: CASSMDPVAGRIYNEQFF. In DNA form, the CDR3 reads TGTGCCAGTAGTATGGATCCCGTAGCGGGTAGGATCTACAATGAGCAGTTCTTC.